The text below deals with one T cell receptor (beta chain). The V gene lost 4 bases and the J gene lost 9 bases, with 17 bases spanning the gap. The CDR3 has 14 amino acids. From germline, CDR1 is SGHNT and CDR2 YYREEE (reference sequence). These data are taken from a study of blood T cell repertoires in COVID-19. Study at large: Donors in the United States, Italy and Spain gave samples during acute or convalescent COVID-19. T cells, B-cell-depleted T cells, or PBMCs supplied cDNA or gDNA.

TCRdb's copy holds only in-frame clones and misses some; the assay was immunoSEQ multiplex PCR. The data show about 280,000 clones, roughly 80% seen once. Participants, about 18 to 90 years old, spanned 25 or so US areas. The clonotype was recovered from a man aged 40-49 years who had been exposed to COVID-19. Sequencing was done on a sample of PBMCs or T cells enriched from blood (not recorded which). This chain connects TRBV5-4 to TRBJ2-1, with a possible D match to TRBD2 (6 bases). CDR3 nucleotide sequence: TGTGCCAGCAGCCCACGTACTAGCAGCGCTGAGCAGTTCTTC. This translates into CASSPRTSSAEQFF.